Below are 30 T cell receptor beta chains sequenced from a single sample in a study of shared clonotypes between healthy human individuals. Only in-frame clones appear in the TCRdb table, and some are missing; sequencing was by immunoSEQ multiplex PCR. The repertoire holds under 1,900,000 clones, with around 98.5% as singletons. The sample consisted of naive CD4+ T cells sorted from blood. The subset here: CD45RA+ positively selected. The source is a man aged 25-45 years in good health.

The chain employs TRBV19 and TRBJ2-3, with 8 bases fitting TRBD1. V shed 6 bases, J shed 1 base, and the junction held 9 bases outside the gene matches. Germline V gene data show CDR1 as LNHDA and CDR2 as SQIVND (reference sequence). CDR3 length equals 16 residues. CDR3 amino acids: CASSPFGQGGTDTQYF. The DNA for the CDR3 is TGTGCCAGTAGCCCATTTGGACAGGGCGGCACAGATACGCAGTATTTT. Filled out from reference TRBV19 and TRBJ2-3, the complete variable domain reads DGGITQSPKYLFRKEGQNVTLSCEQNLNHDAMYWYRQDPGQGLRLIYYSQIVNDFQKGDIAEGYSVSREKKESFPLTVTSAQKNPTAFYLCASSPFGQGGTDTQYFGPGTRLTVL.

The rearrangement uses TRBV4-1 and TRBJ2-7; tentatively, D is TRBD1 or TRBD2 (5 bases each). CDR1 and CDR2 from the germline V gene are MGHRA and YSYEKL. V lost 1 base and J lost 5, with 18 bases in between. The CDR3 runs 16 residues. CDR3 protein: CASSQVRGVVSDEQYF. DNA of the CDR3: TGCGCCAGCAGCCAAGTGAGGGGAGTAGTTTCTGACGAGCAGTACTTC.

J is TRBJ2-7 and V is TRBV28; TRBD1 or TRBD2 may be the D gene (5 bases each). The CDR3 runs 13 residues. Germline CDR1 is MDHEN and CDR2 is SYDVKM. The ends were cut back, 7 bases at V and 5 bases at J, with 15 bases in the middle. The chain's CDR3 is CASTGGQGNEQYF. The CDR3 DNA follows: TGTGCCAGCACCGGCGGGCAGGGCAACGAGCAGTACTTC.

The chain joins TRBV7-6 to TRBJ2-3, with TRBD1 identical over 8 bases. The CDR3 sequence is 18 residues long. Germline V gives CDR1 SGHVS, CDR2 FNYEAQ. The V segment lost 0 bases and the J segment 0 bases; nucleotides outside the gene matches: 8. Written as DNA, the CDR3 is TGTGCCAGCAGCTTAGCGTACAGGGGGAGCTCTAGCACAGATACGCAGTATTTT. It specifies CASSLAYRGSSSTDTQYF. The full variable domain, in which reference TRBV7-6 and TRBJ2-3 provide the parts outside the CDR3, is GAGVSQSPRYKVTKRGQDVALRCDPISGHVSLYWYRQALGQGPEFLTYFNYEAQQDKSGLPNDRFSAERPEGSISTLTIQRTEQRDSAMYRCASSLAYRGSSSTDTQYFGPGTRLTVL.

This rearrangement joins TRBV11-2 to TRBJ2-7; 10 nucleotides match TRBD2. The CDR3 spans 14 residues. Trimming removed 1 base from V and 13 bases from J; junction bases left unmatched: 10. Germline assignment: CDR1 SGHAT and CDR2 FQNNGV. DNA of the CDR3: TGTGCCAGCAGCTTAGGAGGTCCTGGGACTAGCGAATACTTC. Translated, it gives CASSLGGPGTSEYF.

This sequence joins TRBV5-4 and TRBJ2-2, with D maybe TRBD2 (5 bases). The CDR3 is 17 residues long. V was pared by 5 bases and J by 0 bases, with 17 bases between. CDR1 is SGHNT, CDR2 YYREEE, per germline (reference sequence). The CDR3 sequence: CASSREGGPANTGELFF. CDR3 DNA sequence: TGTGCCAGCAGTCGTGAGGGTGGGCCCGCGAACACCGGGGAGCTGTTTTTT.

V usage is TRBV10-2 and J usage is TRBJ1-1; D might be TRBD1 (5 bases). The V gene's germline CDR1 is WSHSY and CDR2 SAAADI. CDR3 size: 16 residues. V was shortened by 6 bases and J by 5 bases, with 22 bases between the two germline ends. CDR3 residues: CASRDSTHGYWTEAFF. In DNA form, the CDR3 reads TGCGCCAGCAGAGACAGTACCCACGGGTATTGGACTGAAGCTTTCTTT.

The genes are TRBV9 and TRBJ1-1; TRBD1 matches 10 bases. The CDR3 has 14 amino acids. With 4 bases clipped from V and 6 bases from J, the junction kept 6 bases outside the gene matches. Germline CDR1 and CDR2: SGDLS and YYNGEE. This CDR3 is CASSLGTGASEAFF. The CDR3 DNA is TGTGCCAGCAGCCTGGGGACAGGGGCTTCTGAAGCTTTCTTT.

The J gene is TRBJ2-1, the V gene TRBV28; TRBD1 agrees at 9 bases. J gave up 6 bases and V 6 bases, and 6 bases lay outside the gene matches. CDR1 is MDHEN, CDR2 SYDVKM, per germline. The CDR3 spans 14 residues. The CDR3 reads CASSQQGASNEQFF. The CDR3 DNA reads as TGTGCCAGCAGCCAACAGGGGGCGAGCAATGAGCAGTTCTTC.

The rearrangement joins TRBV10-1 to TRBJ1-1; D is unclear. The CDR3 has 16 amino acids. Between the trimmed V and J ends, which lost 0 bases and 0 bases, there was a span of 11 bases. Germline CDR1 WNHNN, CDR2 SYGVQD (reference sequence). CDR3 bases: TGCGCCAGCAGTGAGTCGATCCTAACCGTGAACACTGAAGCTTTCTTT. Its protein product is CASSESILTVNTEAFF.

V usage is TRBV11-2 and J usage is TRBJ2-1; TRBD2 matches 13 bases. CDR3 length: 19 amino acids. Germline CDR1 SGHAT, CDR2 FQNNGV. Trimming took 1 base from V and 0 from J; bases not matched to a gene: 6. Here the CDR3 DNA reads TGTGCCAGCAGCTTAGCGGTACTAGCGGGAGGGAACTCCTACAATGAGCAGTTCTTC. Encoded protein: CASSLAVLAGGNSYNEQFF.

The chain recombines TRBV6-5 with TRBJ1-2; D is unresolved. The germline V and J ends were trimmed by 5 bases and 5 bases, with 15 bases remaining between them. CDR1 is MNHEY, CDR2 SVGAGI, per germline. The CDR3 has 14 amino acids. This CDR3 is CASSPPGFSYGYTF. The DNA of the CDR3 is TGTGCCAGCAGTCCCCCCGGGTTTTCTTATGGCTACACCTTC.

CDR3 region: CASSEGVAGGTDTQYF. As DNA, the CDR3 is TGTGCCAGCAGCGAGGGTGTAGCGGGAGGGACAGATACGCAGTATTTT. The chain links TRBV9 to TRBJ2-3; 11 bases agree with TRBD2. J was trimmed by 3 bases and V by 3 bases; bases with no gene match: 6. The CDR3 consists of 16 residues. CDR1 SGDLS and CDR2 YYNGEE come from the germline V gene. The full variable domain, completed using reference TRBV9 and TRBJ2-3, is DSGVTQTPKHLITATGQRVTLRCSPRSGDLSVYWYQQSLDQGLQFLIQYYNGEERAKGNILERFSAQQFPDLHSELNLSSLELGDSALYFCASSEGVAGGTDTQYFGPGTRLTVL.

This chain connects TRBV5-4 to TRBJ2-5; D may be TRBD1 or TRBD2 (7 bases each). Germline V gene data show CDR1 as SGHNT and CDR2 as YYREEE (reference sequence). CDR3 size: 16 residues. Trimming shortened V by 4 bases and J by 5 bases, and 21 bases separated the two germline ends. This CDR3 reads CASSPARGGGDETQYF. CDR3 bases: TGTGCCAGCAGCCCGGCTCGGGGAGGGGGCGACGAGACCCAGTACTTC.

The V and J genes are TRBV7-2 and TRBJ1-2; the match to TRBD1 covers 8 bases. V lost 5 bases, J lost 0 bases, and 2 bases stayed unmatched. The CDR3 is 14 amino acids. The germline V gene has CDR1 SGHTA and CDR2 FQGNSA. The CDR3 bases are TGTGCCAGCAGCACAGGGGGATCTAACTATGGCTACACCTTC. As protein: CASSTGGSNYGYTF.

The chain employs TRBV5-5 and TRBJ2-7; D is undetermined. The V end was cut by 4 bases, the J end by 2 bases, with 22 bases between. The CDR3 runs 17 residues. Germline V lookup: CDR1 SGHKS, CDR2 YYEKEE (reference sequence). The CDR3 sequence: CASSTTALPLKTYEQYF. The CDR3 DNA sequence: TGTGCCAGCAGCACAACCGCGCTCCCCTTAAAAACCTACGAGCAGTACTTC.

The J gene is TRBJ1-4, the V gene TRBV18; perhaps TRBD1 as D (5 bases). The CDR3 contains 17 residues. The V gene's germline CDR1 is KGHSH and CDR2 LQKENI. Deletions cut 1 base from V and 7 bases from J, with 19 bases between. CDR3 in DNA: TGTGCCAGCTCACCACGTTTAGGTGTGGGGGAAGGTGAAAAACTGTTTTTT. Translating it yields CASSPRLGVGEGEKLFF. The entire variable domain, with the rest obtained from reference TRBV18 and TRBJ1-4, is as follows: NAGVMQNPRHLVRRRGQEARLRCSPMKGHSHVYWYRQLPEEGLKFMVYLQKENIIDESGMPKERFSAEFPKEGPSILRIQQVVRGDSAAYFCASSPRLGVGEGEKLFFGSGTQLSVL.

V usage is TRBV9 and J usage is TRBJ2-3; D is uncertain. Germline V gives CDR1 SGDLS, CDR2 YYNGEE. Between the trimmed V and J ends, which lost 2 bases and 3 bases, there was a span of 7 bases. The length of the CDR3 is 13 residues. The CDR3 region has the DNA TGTGCCAGCAGCGTTTGGGCGACAGATACGCAGTATTTT. Residues: CASSVWATDTQYF.

The rearrangement joins TRBV7-1 to TRBJ2-7; 9 nucleotides match TRBD2. TRBV7-1 is an open reading frame whose function is uncertain. J was trimmed by 6 bases and V by 4 bases; bases with no gene match: 4. The CDR3 consists of 13 residues. This CDR3 reads CASSLAGDAEQYF. The DNA of the CDR3 is TGTGCCAGCAGCTTAGCGGGAGATGCCGAGCAGTACTTC.

J is TRBJ2-1 and V is TRBV5-6, with 8 nucleotides matching TRBD1. V dropped 0 bases and J dropped 5; count of bases not matched to a gene: 7. Germline V gene data show CDR1 as SGHDT and CDR2 as YYEEEE. This CDR3 is built from 16 residues. The CDR3 region is CASSLVVGTGHNEQFF. For the CDR3, the DNA is TGTGCCAGCAGCTTGGTCGTGGGGACAGGACACAATGAGCAGTTCTTC.

This CDR3 is CSVVGFQSGAYNEQFF. CDR3 sequence (DNA): TGCAGCGTTGTGGGGTTTCAGTCAGGGGCCTACAATGAGCAGTTCTTC. This chain links TRBV29-1 with TRBJ2-1; possibly TRBD1 for D (6 bases). The CDR3 loop spans 16 amino acids. V shed 4 bases and J shed 2 bases, with 18 bases lying between them. CDR1 and CDR2 from the germline V gene are SQVTM and ANQGSEA.

This clone was seen just once. The CDR3 region is CSVLGVDTEAFF. The CDR3 DNA follows: TGCAGCGTCTTAGGGGTTGACACTGAAGCTTTCTTT. J is TRBJ1-1 and V is TRBV29-1; D perhaps matches TRBD1 (5 bases). The CDR3 contains 12 residues. V shed 6 bases and J shed 3 bases, with 11 bases lying between them. CDR1 and CDR2 from the germline V gene are SQVTM and ANQGSEA.

V is TRBV14 and J is TRBJ2-3, with 11 nucleotides matching TRBD2. Germline values: CDR1 SGHDN, CDR2 FVKESK. The J segment lost 4 bases and the V segment lost 2 bases, leaving 14 bases of the junction unmatched. This CDR3 contains 19 residues. Here the CDR3 reads CASSQWRLAGTTKADTQYF. The CDR3, as DNA: TGTGCCAGCAGCCAATGGAGACTAGCGGGGACCACTAAGGCAGATACGCAGTATTTT.

CDR3 nucleotide sequence: TGCGCCAGCAGAGACAGGGTATGGGAGACCCAGTACTTC. Residues: CASRDRVWETQYF. V gene TRBV10-2 combines with J gene TRBJ2-5, with 7 bases fitting TRBD1. Per the germline V gene, CDR1 is WSHSY and CDR2 is SAAADI. The junction had 6 bases not matched to a gene; V was cut back by 6 bases and J by 5 bases. CDR3 length: 13 amino acids.

With respect to this clone: Other nucleotide sequences in the sample specify the same CDR3. The V and J genes are TRBV2 and TRBJ2-7; TRBD2 matches 10 bases. The J segment lost 1 base and the V segment lost 4 bases, leaving 1 base of the junction unmatched. The CDR3 contains 14 residues. Germline CDR1 is SNHLY and CDR2 is FYNNEI. The CDR3 is CASSGTSGSYEQYF. The CDR3 DNA is TGTGCCAGCAGTGGGACTAGCGGATCCTACGAGCAGTACTTC.

The genes are TRBV7-2 and TRBJ1-1, with D uncertain. The V end was cut by 4 bases, the J end by 2 bases, with 14 bases between. In germline, CDR1 is SGHTA, CDR2 FQGNSA. This CDR3 is 15 amino acids long. The CDR3 protein is CASSSHHEANTEAFF. CDR3 DNA: TGTGCCAGCAGCTCACACCACGAGGCAAACACTGAAGCTTTCTTT.

This rearrangement joins TRBV28 to TRBJ1-5; TRBD1 matches 9 bases. Germline assignment: CDR1 MDHEN and CDR2 SYDVKM. This CDR3 has 16 residues. Trimming removed 5 bases from V and 2 bases from J; junction bases left unmatched: 7. CDR3 nucleotides: TGTGCCAGCAGTCCTATACAGGGGGCTGGCAATCAGCCCCAGCATTTT. Its protein product is CASSPIQGAGNQPQHF.

This chain joins TRBV2 and TRBJ2-1, with 8 bases lining up with TRBD1. V shed 5 bases, J shed 10 bases, and the junction held 4 bases outside the gene matches. The CDR3 runs to 12 residues. The germline V gene has CDR1 SNHLY and CDR2 FYNNEI. The CDR3 bases are TGTGCCAGCAGTCCCGACAGGGGCGAGCAGTTCTTC. This gives the protein CASSPDRGEQFF. The entire variable domain, with the rest obtained from reference TRBV2 and TRBJ2-1, is as follows: EPEVTQTPSHQVTQMGQEVILRCVPISNHLYFYWYRQILGQKVEFLVSFYNNEISEKSEIFDDQFSVERPDGSNFTLKIRSTKLEDSAMYFCASSPDRGEQFFGPGTRLTVL.

With regard to this clone: This sample also contains other DNA sequences that code for the same CDR3. The V call is TRBV5-1, the J call TRBJ2-5, with 9 bases matching TRBD2. The germline gives CDR1 SGHRS, CDR2 YFSETQ. The CDR3 is made up of 15 amino acids. J lost 5 bases, V lost 3 bases, and 8 bases had no gene match. This CDR3 reads CASSSLAGGVETQYF. The CDR3 region has the DNA TGCGCCAGCAGCTCTTTGGCGGGAGGGGTTGAGACCCAGTACTTC.

Only one count was recorded for this clone. The genes are TRBV7-2 and TRBJ1-2, with 7 bases matching TRBD1. The length of the CDR3 is 17 residues. Germline V gene data show CDR1 as SGHTA and CDR2 as FQGNSA. Germline trimming cut 7 bases from V and 5 bases from J; bases unmatched to any gene: 19. As DNA, the CDR3 is TGTGCCAGCAAGCGTGACATCCCTTTGACAGGGATGTATGGCTACACCTTC. This gives the protein CASKRDIPLTGMYGYTF.